This entry lists 10 T cell receptor beta chains sequenced from one sample in a study of low-dose radiotherapy and immunotherapy resistance in tumors. Time point described: before trial treatment. With TRAV- and TRBV-specific primers, first-strand cDNA was made, covering the alpha and beta chains. TCRs were amplified for 15 to 20 PCR cycles with a constant-region primer and V-primer adapter. TCRdb processed the reads anew with MiXCR; each CDR3 protein has one entry. The repertoire holds tens of thousands of distinct CDR3 sequences, with around 30% as singletons. The specimen comprised PBMCs, sampled before treatment. These receptor sequences come from a female donor with ovarian cancer.

The rearrangement links TRBV19 to TRBJ2-3; maybe TRBD2 (6 bases). This CDR3 has 17 residues. With 3 bases removed from V and 1 base from J, the gap between germline ends came to 17 bases. The V gene's germline CDR1 is LNHDA and CDR2 SQIVND (reference sequence). The CDR3 sequence is CASSIGLASVRTDTQYF. The CDR3 nucleotides are TGTGCCAGTAGTATCGGTTTGGCTAGCGTTCGCACAGATACGCAGTATTTT.

In this sample, this clonotype turned up many times. The chain couples TRBV5-5 to TRBJ2-2; 13 bases map to TRBD2. The CDR3 totals 18 residues. V shed 0 bases, J shed 1 base, and the junction held 3 bases outside the gene matches. Germline V gene data show CDR1 as SGHKS and CDR2 as YYEKEE (reference sequence). For the CDR3, the DNA is TGTGCCAGCAGCTTGGAACTAGCGGGGGGGTTGAACACCGGGGAGCTGTTTTTT. Translated: CASSLELAGGLNTGELFF.

This chain links TRBV4-2 with TRBJ1-5; D call uncertain. The CDR3 extends over 16 amino acids. Germline CDR1 is LGHNA and CDR2 is YNFKEQ. The germline V and J ends were trimmed by 0 bases and 2 bases, with 11 bases remaining between them. Written as DNA, the CDR3 is TGTGCCAGCAGCCAAGATGCTGCCAGCCGCAATCAGCCCCAGCATTTT. As protein: CASSQDAASRNQPQHF.

This clonotype appeared many times. The chain recombines TRBV19 with TRBJ2-5; 8 bases match TRBD1. Germline V lookup: CDR1 LNHDA, CDR2 SQIVND (reference sequence). The length of the CDR3 is 16 residues. V shed 7 bases and J 1 base; nucleotides not matched to a gene: 11. CDR3: CASTPRATGAQETQYF. The CDR3 coding sequence is TGTGCCAGTACCCCCCGCGCGACAGGGGCCCAAGAGACCCAGTACTTC.

The V and J genes are TRBV6-2 or TRBV6-3 and TRBJ1-1; D might be TRBD1 (5 bases). V lost 4 bases to trimming and J lost 3 bases, with 9 bases between them. Germline assignment: CDR1 MNHEY and CDR2 SVGEGT. There are 13 residues in the CDR3. The CDR3 region has the DNA TGTGCCAGCAGTTTCAGGGATGACACTGAAGCTTTCTTT. Protein: CASSFRDDTEAFF.

This clonotype was counted many times. The chain couples TRBV29-1 to TRBJ2-1; D unclear. Trimming pared 5 bases from V and 6 bases from J, leaving 5 bases between. The CDR3 loop spans 10 amino acids. CDR1 is SQVTM, CDR2 ANQGSEA, per germline. The CDR3 here is CSVRSNEQFF. CDR3 DNA sequence: TGCAGCGTTCGTTCCAATGAGCAGTTCTTC.

In this sample, this clonotype turned up many times. The CDR3 is CASSFQGAYNEQFF. The CDR3 DNA is TGTGCCAGCAGCTTCCAGGGCGCCTACAATGAGCAGTTCTTC. This chain links TRBV7-2 with TRBJ2-1, with D possibly matching TRBD1 (5 bases). The V gene's germline CDR1 is SGHTA and CDR2 FQGNSA. The germline V and J ends were trimmed by 3 bases and 2 bases, with 8 bases remaining between them. The CDR3 loop spans 14 amino acids. The entire variable domain, with the rest obtained from reference TRBV7-2 and TRBJ2-1, is as follows: GAGVSQSPSNKVTEKGKDVELRCDPISGHTALYWYRQSLGQGLEFLIYFQGNSAPDKSGLPSDRFSAERTGGSVSTLTIQRTQQEDSAVYLCASSFQGAYNEQFFGPGTRLTVL.

In its sample, this clonotype was seen many times. The gene calls are TRBV23-1 and TRBJ2-2; D is unclear. TRBV23-1 is known as an ORF, though its function is uncertain. The CDR3 extends over 15 amino acids. Trimming took 0 bases from V and 1 from J, leaving 6 bases between them. CDR3 nucleotides: TGCGCCAGCAGTCAATCAACCAGGAACACCGGGGAGCTGTTTTTT. Encoded protein: CASSQSTRNTGELFF.

Many counts were recorded for this clonotype. The V and J genes are TRBV6-2 or TRBV6-3 and TRBJ2-3; D possibly corresponds to TRBD1 (7 bases). The V gene lost 5 bases and the J gene lost 6 bases, with 18 bases spanning the gap. Germline values: CDR1 MNHEY, CDR2 SVGEGT. The CDR3 is made up of 15 amino acids. CDR3 in DNA: TGTGCCAGCAGTACCAGACAGGGAGGCGAGGATACGCAGTATTTT. It encodes CASSTRQGGEDTQYF.

About this clonotype itself: This CDR3 fails to terminate in the conserved phenylalanine or tryptophan, so it likely reflects a read error. No DNA is shown, since the ends of the CDR3 on it are uncertain; the CDR3 is the one TCRdb lists. The chain recombines TRBV12-5 with TRBJ2-7. The germline V gene has CDR1 LGHNT and CDR2 FRNRAP. The CDR3 is 8 amino acids in total, end residues counted. CDR3 sequence: CASGEPVG.